Listed below are T cell receptor beta chains from one sample, sequenced in a study of cytomegalovirus exposure and HLA in healthy donors. Clones were sequenced by immunoSEQ multiplex PCR, and TCRdb holds only the in-frame ones, with some missing. Among about 100,000 clones listed, 60% to 80% were seen once. The sequenced sample consisted of PBMCs. Every receptor here comes from a man aged 60 to 75 in good health and CMV-seropositive. CDR3s include the opening cysteine and the closing phenylalanine or tryptophan. A D gene is named only where the DNA matches it firmly. Part of the rows lack a size; the others show once, few, many or a class for expanded clones.

NA	TRBV12-5	TRBJ2-6	NA	TGTGCTAGTGGCTCCGTTTTGGCGGCAGGGGCCAACGTCCTGACTTTC	CASGSVLAAGANVLTF
TRBD2	TRBV5-1	TRBJ2-1	NA	TGCGCCAGCACTCCAACTAGCGGGGTCCACAATGAGCAGTTCTTC	CASTPTSGVHNEQFF
TRBD2	TRBV9	TRBJ2-3	NA	TGTGCCAGCACCCTCGGGAGCGGGGGGGCTGAAAATACGCAGTATTTT	CASTLGSGGAENTQYF
NA	TRBV6-6	TRBJ1-1	few	TGTGCCAGCAGTTACTCGCGGGGGACTGAAGCTTTCTTT	CASSYSRGTEAFF
NA	TRBV6-6	TRBJ2-7	NA	TGTGCCAGCAGCCAACGTCAGGGATTCGAGCAGTACTTC	CASSQRQGFEQYF
TRBD1	TRBV5-1	TRBJ2-3	NA	TGCGCCAGCATCTTAGGACAGGGGGGCTCAGATACGCAGTATTTT	CASILGQGGSDTQYF
NA	TRBV7-2	TRBJ1-5	NA	TGTGCCAGCAGCTTAGGGGGCAGCCTATCAGCCCAGCATTTT	CASSLGGSLSAQHF
TRBD1	TRBV5-1	TRBJ2-6	NA	TGCGCCAGCAGCTTGTTAGGGACAGGGGCTGGGGCCAACGTCCTGACTTTC	CASSLLGTGAGANVLTF
NA	TRBV6-1	TRBJ2-7	NA	TGTGCCAGCGATCTCAGGGGTTTTAATATAGAGCAGTACTTC	CASDLRGFNIEQYF
TRBD1	TRBV5-1	TRBJ1-5	NA	TGCGCCAGCAGCTTTCCATCTGGACAGGGAAGAGATCAGCCCCAGCATTTT	CASSFPSGQGRDQPQHF